Each of the 32 T cell receptor beta chains below was sequenced from the same sample in a study of cytotoxic CD8 clonotypes in ibrutinib-treated CLL. Sequenced by immunoSEQ multiplex PCR; TCRdb stores in-frame clones only, minus some. This table holds some 140,000 clones, 80% to 95% found once. Sequenced here: PBMCs, sampled after 12 months of ibrutinib treatment. Receptors originate from a human donor with chronic lymphocytic leukemia.

V usage is TRBV20-1 and J usage is TRBJ2-1; D gene ambiguous. This CDR3 spans 11 amino acids. Trimming removed 5 bases at V and 7 bases at J, with 9 bases between. The germline V gene encodes CDR1 DFQATT and CDR2 SNEGSKA (reference sequence). CDR3 nucleotides: TGCAGTGCTTTTTCTTTGAATGAGCAGTTCTTC. Its translation is CSAFSLNEQFF.

The chain combines TRBV7-9 with TRBJ1-1; D not certain. Trimming cost V 4 bases and J 8 bases, with 11 bases left between them. This CDR3 is 12 amino acids long. CDR1 SEHNR and CDR2 FQNEAQ come from the germline V gene (reference sequence). CDR3 loop: CASSYWAYEAFF. As DNA, the CDR3 is TGTGCCAGCAGCTACTGGGCCTACGAAGCTTTCTTT.

Only a few counts were recorded for this clone. The V and J genes are TRBV6-5 and TRBJ1-2; possible D gene TRBD1, 5 bases. The CDR3 sequence is 14 residues long. In germline, CDR1 is MNHEY, CDR2 SVGAGI. Trimming left V 6 bases short and J 3 bases short, with 14 bases between. Here the CDR3 reads CASRPPGGYYGYTF. The CDR3 bases are TGTGCCAGCAGGCCACCGGGGGGATACTATGGCTACACCTTC.

This clone appeared once. V is TRBV19 and J is TRBJ2-7; D is perhaps TRBD1 (5 bases). This CDR3 spans 14 amino acids. Germline CDR1 reads LNHDA; CDR2 reads SQIVND (reference sequence). Trimming shortened V by 3 bases and J by 9 bases, and 18 bases separated the two germline ends. The CDR3 protein is CASSMWQGDDMQYF. As DNA, the CDR3 is TGTGCCAGTAGTATGTGGCAGGGTGACGATATGCAGTACTTC. Full variable domain (rest looked up from reference TRBV19 and TRBJ2-7): DGGITQSPKYLFRKEGQNVTLSCEQNLNHDAMYWYRQDPGQGLRLIYYSQIVNDFQKGDIAEGYSVSREKKESFPLTVTSAQKNPTAFYLCASSMWQGDDMQYFGPGTRLTVT.

CDR3 loop: CASSFIAPDTQYF. The CDR3 nucleotides are TGTGCCAGCAGCTTCATCGCGCCAGATACGCAGTATTTT. The gene calls are TRBV11-1 and TRBJ2-3; D call uncertain. Germline CDR1 SGHAT, CDR2 FQDESV (reference sequence). V lost 3 bases to trimming and J lost 4 bases, with 8 bases between them. The CDR3 has 13 residues.

The chain joins TRBV5-4 to TRBJ2-7, with 7 bases that match TRBD1. CDR3 length: 14 residues. Germline CDR1 is SGHNT and CDR2 is YYREEE (reference sequence). Unmatched junction bases numbered 7, after V lost 1 base and J lost 6 bases. The CDR3 here is CASSLRDSHFEQYF. The CDR3 DNA reads TGTGCCAGCAGCTTGAGGGACAGCCACTTCGAGCAGTACTTC.

The V and J genes are TRBV5-6 and TRBJ2-5; no firm D call. This CDR3 comprises 13 residues. Germline loops: CDR1 SGHDT, CDR2 YYEEEE. With 0 bases removed from V and 5 bases from J, the gap between germline ends came to 8 bases. CDR3 loop: CASSLAPSETQYF. As DNA, the CDR3 is TGTGCCAGCAGCTTGGCACCGTCGGAGACCCAGTACTTC.

This clone has more than one count but fewer than ten. V is TRBV7-9 and J is TRBJ2-1, with a tentative D call TRBD2 (5 bases). CDR1 and CDR2 from the germline V gene are SEHNR and FQNEAQ (reference sequence). Trimming stripped 5 bases from V and 6 bases from J, with 8 bases between. The CDR3 has 12 amino acids. For the CDR3, the DNA is TGTGCCAGCAGCCCAACTAGCAATGAGCAGTTCTTC. It translates to CASSPTSNEQFF.

The V gene is TRBV11-3, the J gene TRBJ2-1; D may be TRBD1 (7 bases). V was trimmed by 5 bases and J by 5 bases, leaving 13 bases between them. This CDR3 has 14 residues. Germline lookup yields CDR1 SGHNT and CDR2 YENEEA. For the CDR3, the DNA is TGTGCCAGCAGCCAGGGGGGATCCCACAATGAGCAGTTCTTC. Protein sequence: CASSQGGSHNEQFF.

V usage is TRBV11-3 and J usage is TRBJ2-5, with D perhaps matching TRBD1 (6 bases). Germline V gene lookup returns CDR1 SGHNT and CDR2 YENEEA. The CDR3 extends over 13 amino acids. V was pared by 4 bases and J by 1 base, with 7 bases between. In nucleotides, the CDR3 is TGTGCCAGCAGCTCACAGGGCCAAGAGACCCAGTACTTC. It specifies CASSSQGQETQYF.

Of note for this clone: This same CDR3 is encoded by further DNA sequences in the sample. The chain carries TRBV11-3 and TRBJ2-7; 10 bases match TRBD1. The germline V gene has CDR1 SGHNT and CDR2 YENEEA. V was pared by 6 bases and J by 3 bases, with 5 bases of the junction left unmatched. This CDR3 is 14 amino acids long. The DNA of the CDR3 is TGTGCCAGCAGTCCCCGGGACAGGGGCTACGAGCAGTACTTC. As protein: CASSPRDRGYEQYF.

This chain links TRBV27 with TRBJ1-1; D ambiguous. V dropped 2 bases and J dropped 1 base, with 8 bases sitting between them. The germline V gene has CDR1 MNHEY and CDR2 SMNVEV (reference sequence). The CDR3 runs to 14 residues. CDR3 in amino acids: CASSLRSGNTEAFF. DNA of the CDR3: TGTGCCAGCAGTTTAAGATCCGGGAACACTGAAGCTTTCTTT.

Concerning this clone: The junction does not match germline at one end; this may be a read error. The chain is built from TRBV2 and TRBJ2-4; no firm D call. The germline gives CDR1 SNHLY, CDR2 FYNNEI. The CDR3 is made up of 16 amino acids. In nucleotides, the CDR3 is TGTGCCAGCAGTGAAGGGTCATCCTTAGCCGAAAACATTCAGTACTTC. As protein: CASSEGSSLAENIQYF.

The V call is TRBV25-1, the J call TRBJ2-5; a weak D match, TRBD1 (5 bases). Trimming shortened V by 6 bases and J by 5 bases, and 13 bases separated the two germline ends. There are 13 residues in the CDR3. The germline gives CDR1 MGHDK, CDR2 SYGVNS. Here the CDR3 DNA reads TGTGCCAGCAGGGGGCCAGTGGTGGAGACCCAGTACTTC. Its protein product is CASRGPVVETQYF.

The genes are TRBV27 and TRBJ2-1; TRBD1 matches at 9 bases. The CDR3 consists of 14 residues. From germline, CDR1 is MNHEY and CDR2 SMNVEV (reference sequence). The J segment lost 11 bases and the V segment lost 6 bases, leaving 11 bases of the junction unmatched. The CDR3 sequence: CASRSLGQGNKQFF. The CDR3 DNA reads TGTGCCAGCAGATCCCTAGGACAGGGGAATAAGCAGTTCTTC.

The chain combines TRBV11-1 with TRBJ2-1; maybe TRBD2 (6 bases). Per the germline V gene, CDR1 is SGHAT and CDR2 is FQDESV (reference sequence). V lost 8 bases and J 5 bases, leaving 16 bases between the germline ends. The CDR3 sequence is 14 residues long. The CDR3 nucleotides are TGTGCCAGCTCCGGGACTCTGGGAGACAATGAGCAGTTCTTC. Amino acids: CASSGTLGDNEQFF.

The chain uses TRBV4-3 and TRBJ1-2, with 8 nucleotides matching TRBD1. J lost 7 bases, V lost 0 bases, and 13 bases had no gene match. Germline lookup yields CDR1 LGHNA and CDR2 YSLEER. The CDR3 is 17 residues long. The DNA for the CDR3 is TGCGCCAGCAGCCAAGAGCGGGTGGTCAGGGGGCCTATTGGCTACACCTTC. Amino acids: CASSQERVVRGPIGYTF.

V usage is TRBV5-1 and J usage is TRBJ1-1; 8 nucleotides agree with TRBD1. Germline V gene data show CDR1 as SGHRS and CDR2 as YFSETQ. V lost 3 bases and J lost 4; bases outside the gene matches: 8. CDR3 length equals 15 residues. The DNA for the CDR3 is TGCGCCAGCAGCTGGGGGACAGGTGGCGCCACTGAAGCTTTCTTT. It codes for CASSWGTGGATEAFF.

The table lists this clone with a few counts. This chain joins TRBV5-1 and TRBJ2-1; no firm D call. CDR3 size: 15 residues. Germline V gives CDR1 SGHRS, CDR2 YFSETQ. Trimming removed 0 bases from V and 0 bases from J, with 7 bases in between. In DNA form, the CDR3 reads TGCGCCAGCAGCTTGGCGGCTGTCTCCTACAATGAGCAGTTCTTC. This sequence encodes CASSLAAVSYNEQFF.

The chain is built from TRBV28 and TRBJ1-4, with D tentatively TRBD1 (6 bases). This CDR3 has 15 residues. Between the trimmed V and J ends, which lost 6 bases and 5 bases, there was a span of 16 bases. Germline V lookup: CDR1 MDHEN, CDR2 SYDVKM. In DNA, the CDR3 is TGTGCCAGCAGCGAGGGGGGCGCAGGGAATGAAAAACTGTTTTTT. Translated, it gives CASSEGGAGNEKLFF. The full variable domain, rest sourced from reference TRBV28 and TRBJ1-4, is DVKVTQSSRYLVKRTGEKVFLECVQDMDHENMFWYRQDPGLGLRLIYFSYDVKMKEKGDIPEGYSVSREKKERFSLILESASTNQTSMYLCASSEGGAGNEKLFFGSGTQLSVL.

This chain connects TRBV14 to TRBJ2-7, with TRBD1 matching over 8 bases. Trimming at V came to 4 bases and at J to 1 base, leaving 12 bases not matched to a gene. The CDR3 is 17 residues long. Germline values: CDR1 SGHDN, CDR2 FVKESK. In DNA form, the CDR3 reads TGTGCCAGCAGCCCGTATACCGGACAGGGTGCGTCCTACGAGCAGTACTTC. Its translation is CASSPYTGQGASYEQYF.

The J gene is TRBJ2-2, the V gene TRBV27; D is perhaps TRBD1 (5 bases). CDR1 MNHEY and CDR2 SMNVEV come from the germline V gene (reference sequence). V lost 5 bases, J lost 6 bases, and 7 bases lay in between. The CDR3 is 12 amino acids. The CDR3 reads CASSQGSGELFF. The CDR3 DNA is TGTGCCAGCAGTCAGGGATCCGGGGAGCTGTTTTTT.

V gene TRBV5-1 combines with J gene TRBJ2-7; D call uncertain. The CDR3 is 11 amino acids. Trimming left V 5 bases short and J 6 bases short, with 9 bases between. The germline gives CDR1 SGHRS, CDR2 YFSETQ. CDR3 sequence: CASSASREQYF. The DNA for the CDR3 is TGCGCCAGCAGTGCGTCTCGCGAGCAGTACTTC.

This chain uses TRBV18 with TRBJ2-7, with 8 bases that match TRBD2. V gave up 3 bases and J gave up 5 bases; unmatched junction bases: 6. CDR1 KGHSH and CDR2 LQKENI come from the germline V gene. This CDR3 spans 14 amino acids. CDR3: CASSPQAAGDEQYF. In nucleotides, the CDR3 is TGTGCCAGCTCACCTCAGGCAGCGGGAGACGAGCAGTACTTC.

The chain carries TRBV5-3 and TRBJ2-6, with D unclear. TRBV5-3 is annotated as an ORF whose role is uncertain. CDR3 size: 17 residues. Trimming shortened V by 7 bases and J by 5 bases, and 22 bases separated the two germline ends. The DNA of the CDR3 is TGTGCCAGACGAATGAAAGTGGAACAAAGTCGGGCCAACGTCCTGACTTTC. Residues: CARRMKVEQSRANVLTF.

J is TRBJ2-1 and V is TRBV11-2; no clear D. Trimming removed 1 base at V and 6 bases at J, with 1 base between. This CDR3 is built from 11 residues. Germline V gene sequence: CDR1 SGHAT, CDR2 FQNNGV. The CDR3 DNA reads TGTGCCAGCAGCTTAGGCAATGAGCAGTTCTTC. It encodes CASSLGNEQFF.

The chain combines TRBV10-3 with TRBJ2-7; a possible D gene is TRBD2 (5 bases). The CDR3 is made up of 13 amino acids. The V gene lost 4 bases and the J gene lost 4 bases, with 11 bases spanning the gap. Per germline, CDR1 ENHRY and CDR2 SYGVKD. DNA for the CDR3: TGTGCCATCAGTGTTAGTGGCGGGTACGAGCAGTACTTC. Its protein is CAISVSGGYEQYF.

The chain uses TRBV7-2 and TRBJ2-1; perhaps TRBD1 as D (6 bases). The CDR3 is 15 amino acids. Trimming took off 3 bases at V and 0 bases at J, with 9 bases between the two ends. The germline V gene encodes CDR1 SGHTA and CDR2 FQGNSA. The CDR3: CASSFQGSSYNEQFF. As DNA, the CDR3 is TGTGCCAGCAGCTTCCAGGGGAGCTCCTACAATGAGCAGTTCTTC.

The J gene is TRBJ2-1, the V gene TRBV10-3; the match to TRBD2 covers 7 bases. Germline V gene lookup returns CDR1 ENHRY and CDR2 SYGVKD. The CDR3 covers 18 residues. Germline trimming cut 3 bases from V and 0 bases from J; bases unmatched to any gene: 11. The chain's CDR3 is CAISDSGASGSSYNEQFF. The CDR3 DNA is TGTGCCATCAGTGATTCCGGGGCTAGCGGTAGCTCCTACAATGAGCAGTTCTTC.

The rearrangement joins TRBV7-3 to TRBJ1-1, with D tentatively TRBD1 (6 bases). Per the germline V gene, CDR1 is SGHTA and CDR2 is FQGTGA. This CDR3 is built from 14 residues. Trimming removed 5 bases at V and 8 bases at J, with 18 bases between. For the CDR3, the DNA is TGTGCCAGCAGCCTGGGAGTTTCCGGGACAGAAGCTTTCTTT. It specifies CASSLGVSGTEAFF.

The chain couples TRBV7-9 to TRBJ1-1; D is uncertain. Germline V CDR1 and CDR2: SEHNR, FQNEAQ (reference sequence). The germline V and J ends were trimmed by 8 bases and 2 bases, with 12 bases remaining between them. The CDR3 consists of 13 residues. This CDR3 reads CASQRDINTEAFF. The CDR3 DNA reads TGTGCCAGCCAGCGGGATATAAACACTGAAGCTTTCTTT. The full variable domain, in which reference TRBV7-9 and TRBJ1-1 provide the parts outside the CDR3, is DTGVSQNPRHKITKRGQNVTFRCDPISEHNRLYWYRQTLGQGPEFLTYFQNEAQLEKSRLLSDRFSAERPKGSFSTLEIQRTEQGDSAMYLCASQRDINTEAFFGQGTRLTVV.

V usage is TRBV21-1 and J usage is TRBJ1-4. TRBV21-1 is termed a pseudogene. CDR3 length: 16 amino acids. This chain's CDR3 is CASSKAPSTTNEKLFF. CDR3 bases: TGTGCCAGCAGCAAAGCGCCCTCTACAACTAATGAAAAACTGTTTTTT.